These T cell receptor beta chains were read from a single sample in a study of early T cells in non-severe SARS-CoV-2 infection. TCRdb fed the 5' RACE reads into MiXCR, producing one record per CDR3 protein. This table has about 48,000 distinct CDR3 sequences, approximately 5.7% appearing once. The sequences come from whole blood, collected at baseline. These receptors originate from an adult who was a healthcare worker with PCR-confirmed SARS-CoV-2 infection or an uninfected control (not recorded which). Both conserved end residues are part of each CDR3. Fields, in order: V gene, clone size, J gene, D gene, CDR3 DNA, CDR3 protein. The D gene is left open where the match is weak. Rows may omit the clone size; those that give it use once, few, many or a size class.

>TRBV20-1|many|TRBJ2-5|-
TGCAGTGCTAGCGGCCAAGAGACCCAGTACTTC
CSASGQETQYF
>TRBV10-1|-|TRBJ1-5|-
TGCGCCAGCAGCGTGACGGGTAATCAGCCCCAGCATTTT
CASSVTGNQPQHF
>TRBV6-2/TRBV6-3|-|TRBJ2-1|TRBD2
TGTGCCAGCAGACTACTAGCGAGAGGCTATGAGCAGTTCTTC
CASRLLARGYEQFF
>TRBV2|many|TRBJ1-6|TRBD1
TGTGCCAGCAGTAGGGACAGCTCCTATAATTCACCCCTCCACTTT
CASSRDSSYNSPLHF
>TRBV20-1|-|TRBJ2-3|-
TGCAGTGCTAGACCGGGACGCCGAGATACGCAGTATTTT
CSARPGRRDTQYF
>TRBV19|-|TRBJ2-2|TRBD1
TGTGCCAGTAGTTCCGTCCCGGGACAGGGGCGCACCGGGGAGCTGTTTTTT
CASSSVPGQGRTGELFF
>TRBV20-1|-|TRBJ2-1|-
TGCAGTGCTAGCGGGATGGACAATGAGCAGTTCTTC
CSASGMDNEQFF
>TRBV19|few|TRBJ2-1|-
TGTGCCAGTAGATCACGGGGGAACAATGAGCAGTTCTTC
CASRSRGNNEQFF
>TRBV12-3/TRBV12-4|many|TRBJ1-1|TRBD1
TGTGCCAGCAGTTTAACTGGGGACAGCACTGAAGCTTTCTTT
CASSLTGDSTEAFF
>TRBV6-2/TRBV6-3|-|TRBJ2-4|-
TGTGCCAGCAGTTTCCGACAGACTCCTCTAGCCAAAAACATTCAGTACTTC
CASSFRQTPLAKNIQYF
>TRBV29-1|medium-sized|TRBJ2-7|-
TGCAGCGTTAAAACAGGGGAGGGGTACGAGCAGTACTTC
CSVKTGEGYEQYF
>TRBV3-1|-|TRBJ2-5|-
TGTGCCAGCAGTCCGGGCCCTGAGACCCAGTACTTC
CASSPGPETQYF
>TRBV9|few|TRBJ2-3|TRBD2
TGTGCCAGCAGCGCCCCGGCAGCGGGAGGGCTCCCTAGCACAGATACGCAGTATTTT
CASSAPAAGGLPSTDTQYF
>TRBV20-1|many|TRBJ2-7|-
TGCAGTGCATACCTGGCAGGATCCTCCTACGAGCAGTACTTC
CSAYLAGSSYEQYF
>TRBV5-6|few|TRBJ1-1|TRBD1
TGTGCCAGCAGCCTTCCGGGACAGGGGTCGAACACTGAAGCTTTCTTT
CASSLPGQGSNTEAFF
>TRBV10-3|many|TRBJ2-7|-
TGTGCCATCACGGCTAGGGGGGACGAGCAGTACTTC
CAITARGDEQYF
>TRBV20-1|few|TRBJ2-5|-
TGCAGTGCTAGAGACCCTGACCGAGTACTCCAAGAGACCCAGTACTTC
CSARDPDRVLQETQYF
>TRBV19|many|TRBJ2-1|TRBD1
TGTGCCAGTAGTCCGAGGACAGGGGGCTGGGATGAGCAGTTCTTC
CASSPRTGGWDEQFF
>TRBV6-5|few|TRBJ1-2|TRBD1
TGTGCCAGCAGACAGACAGGGGGTACATATGGCTACACCTTC
CASRQTGGTYGYTF
>TRBV5-6|many|TRBJ2-5|-
TGTGCCAGCAGCGCGGGACTCCAAGAGACCCAGTACTTC
CASSAGLQETQYF
>TRBV4-1|many|TRBJ2-7|-
TGCGCCAGCAGCCAAAGCCGGCAGACCTACGAGCAGTACTTC
CASSQSRQTYEQYF
>TRBV5-1|few|TRBJ2-1|-
TGCGCCAGCAGCTTGGGCCGAAGCTCCTACAATGAGCAGTTCTTC
CASSLGRSSYNEQFF
>TRBV18|-|TRBJ2-7|TRBD2
TGTGCCAGCTCACCAATAGGACTAGCGGGAGAGCAGTACTTC
CASSPIGLAGEQYF
>TRBV5-6|few|TRBJ2-1|TRBD1
TGTGCCAGCAGCTTAGTACAGGGGTCCTACAATGAGCAGTTCTTC
CASSLVQGSYNEQFF
>TRBV11-2|few|TRBJ2-6|-
TGTGCCAGCAGCTTTTCGGCTGGGGCCAACGTCCTGACTTTC
CASSFSAGANVLTF
>TRBV28|many|TRBJ1-2|TRBD1
TGTGCCAGCAGTGAGGGACAGCTCTATGGCTACACCTTC
CASSEGQLYGYTF
>TRBV20-1|-|TRBJ2-3|-
TGCAGTGCTCCCCCTCAAACAGATACGCAGTATTTT
CSAPPQTDTQYF
>TRBV29-1|-|TRBJ1-6|TRBD1
TGCAGCGTCGGACAGGGATCTAATTCACCCCTCCACTTT
CSVGQGSNSPLHF
>TRBV7-8|many|TRBJ2-1|-
TGTGCCAGCTTTGGACTCCCGTGGGGAGGACAGGTCAATGAGCAGTTCTTC
CASFGLPWGGQVNEQFF
>TRBV29-1|many|TRBJ1-2|-
TGCAGCGTTGTGGAGGACTTTAACTATGGCTACACCTTC
CSVVEDFNYGYTF
>TRBV7-3|many|TRBJ1-1|-
TGTGCCAGCAGCGCTCTACCGACAGCGGACATCTTCTCTGAAGCTTTCTTT
CASSALPTADIFSEAFF
>TRBV12-3/TRBV12-4|-|TRBJ2-7|-
TGTGCCAGCAGTTTGAACGGGGTATCCTACGAGCAGTACTTC
CASSLNGVSYEQYF
>TRBV4-3|few|TRBJ1-4|TRBD1
TGCGCCAGCAGCCAAGAATGGTTGACAGGGGAAAAACTGTTTTTT
CASSQEWLTGEKLFF
>TRBV20-1|few|TRBJ1-6|TRBD1
TGCAGTGCTAGAAGGGGGCAGGGTAACTCACCCCTCCACTTT
CSARRGQGNSPLHF
>TRBV29-1|many|TRBJ2-3|TRBD1
TGCAGCGGCGGACAGGGGTCAGATACGCAGTATTTT
CSGGQGSDTQYF
>TRBV3-1|many|TRBJ2-2|TRBD1
TGTGCCAGCAGCGTCCCACAGGGGCTGAACACCGGGGAGCTGTTTTTT
CASSVPQGLNTGELFF
>TRBV20-1|few|TRBJ2-3|-
TGCAGTGCTAGAGATTGGGGCTCCCCAGACGCAGATACGCAGTATTTT
CSARDWGSPDADTQYF
>TRBV7-3|many|TRBJ2-1|TRBD2
TGTGCCAGCAGCCACGGGACTAGCAGCAATGAGCAGTTCTTC
CASSHGTSSNEQFF